The 11 T cell receptor beta chains listed next were all sequenced from one sample in a study of shared clonotypes between healthy human individuals. The protocol was immunoSEQ multiplex PCR, while the TCRdb copy is restricted to in-frame clones and leaves out a portion. The sample yields approximately 2,000,000 clones, around 90% seen once. The sequencing sample was made of naive CD4+ T cells from PBMCs. Specified subset: CD45RA+ positively selected. The receptors shown here come from a man aged 18-30 years in good health. Some clones in this sample may be carry-over from other donors' samples.

This chain uses TRBV30 with TRBJ2-6; 7 nucleotides line up with TRBD1. Germline V gene lookup returns CDR1 GTSNPN and CDR2 SVGIG (reference sequence). The CDR3 runs 14 residues. The V gene end was trimmed by 5 bases and the J gene end by 1 base; junction bases not matched to a gene: 2. The CDR3 coding sequence is TGTGCCTGGGACAGGGAGTCTGGGGCCAACGTCCTGACTTTC. Translation: CAWDRESGANVLTF.

The chain employs TRBV28 and TRBJ2-3; 7 bases map to TRBD1. This CDR3 has 14 residues. The V segment lost 6 bases and the J segment 3 bases; nucleotides outside the gene matches: 6. The germline V gene has CDR1 MDHEN and CDR2 SYDVKM. CDR3 region: CASSGTAPTDTQYF. Here the CDR3 DNA reads TGTGCCAGCAGCGGGACAGCACCTACAGATACGCAGTATTTT. The variable domain in full, completed from reference TRBV28 and TRBJ2-3, reads DVKVTQSSRYLVKRTGEKVFLECVQDMDHENMFWYRQDPGLGLRLIYFSYDVKMKEKGDIPEGYSVSREKKERFSLILESASTNQTSMYLCASSGTAPTDTQYFGPGTRLTVL.

The V and J genes are TRBV4-3 and TRBJ2-7; D is ambiguous. From germline, CDR1 is LGHNA and CDR2 YSLEER. Trimming took off 4 bases at V and 2 bases at J, with 15 bases between the two ends. This CDR3 has 15 amino acids. CDR3 bases: TGCGCCAGCAGCCCGGCCCCGGGTGCTCCCTACGAGCAGTACTTC. It specifies CASSPAPGAPYEQYF.

V usage is TRBV12-1 and J usage is TRBJ2-1; the table calls TRBD2, which could not be checked here. TRBV12-1 is labeled a pseudogene. This CDR3 spans 24 amino acids. CDR3 in amino acids: CASSFAGSEPSGSIPPCPYNEQFF. For the CDR3, the DNA is TGTGCCAGCAGCTTTGCGGGATCTGAGCCTAGCGGGTCAATTCCCCCATGCCCTTACAATGAGCAGTTCTTC.

J is TRBJ2-7 and V is TRBV7-9; no clear D gene. V lost 3 bases to trimming and J lost 6 bases, with 9 bases between them. CDR1 and CDR2 (germline): SEHNR, FQNEAQ (reference sequence). CDR3 length equals 12 residues. The CDR3 region is CASSFSLSEQYF. The CDR3 DNA sequence: TGTGCCAGCAGCTTTAGTTTAAGCGAGCAGTACTTC.

The V and J genes are TRBV28 and TRBJ2-3; 7 bases align to TRBD2. V lost 4 bases, J lost 4 bases, and 8 bases stayed unmatched. The germline V gene has CDR1 MDHEN and CDR2 SYDVKM. This CDR3 comprises 15 residues. For the CDR3, the DNA is TGTGCCAGCAGTTGGGGAGGGGCCGGGGCAGATACGCAGTATTTT. Protein product: CASSWGGAGADTQYF.

The V and J genes are TRBV11-3 and TRBJ2-3; possible D gene TRBD2, 6 bases. V was shortened by 1 base and J by 6 bases, with 11 bases between the two germline ends. This CDR3 region has 14 residues. Per germline, CDR1 SGHNT and CDR2 YENEEA. This chain's CDR3 is CASSLAAGSDTQYF. CDR3 nucleotides: TGTGCCAGCAGCTTAGCCGCCGGGAGTGATACGCAGTATTTT. Full variable domain (outside the CDR3, taken from reference TRBV11-3 and TRBJ2-3): EAGVVQSPRYKIIEKKQPVAFWCNPISGHNTLYWYLQNLGQGPELLIRYENEEAVDDSQLPKDRFSAERLKGVDSTLKIQPAELGDSAVYLCASSLAAGSDTQYFGPGTRLTVL.

In its sample, this clone was seen once. The CDR3 DNA follows: TGTGCCAGCAGCCCAGGGGGATTTATTTATGGAGGCTACACCTTC. This encodes CASSPGGFIYGGYTF. The chain couples TRBV7-3 to TRBJ1-2, with 7 bases aligning to TRBD1. The V and J ends lost 5 bases and 8 bases, in that order; junction bases with no gene match: 14. Germline CDR1 SGHTA, CDR2 FQGTGA. The CDR3 consists of 15 residues. The full variable domain, with the rest looked up from reference TRBV7-3 and TRBJ1-2, is GAGVSQTPSNKVTEKGKYVELRCDPISGHTALYWYRQSLGQGPEFLIYFQGTGAADDSGLPNDRFFAVRPEGSVSTLKIQRTERGDSAVYLCASSPGGFIYGGYTFGSGTRLTVV.

The V and J genes are TRBV29-1 and TRBJ2-5, with TRBD1 identical over 10 bases. Germline-derived CDR1 and CDR2 are SQVTM and ANQGSEA. The junction had 7 bases not matched to a gene; V was cut back by 5 bases and J by 4 bases. CDR3 length equals 14 residues. In nucleotides, the CDR3 is TGCAGCGTTCCGGGACAGGGGTCGGGAGAGACCCAGTACTTC. Its protein product is CSVPGQGSGETQYF.

The chain has TRBV7-9 and TRBJ2-3; 15 bases align to TRBD2. The CDR3 length is 17 residues. The J segment lost 4 bases and the V segment lost 4 bases, leaving 6 bases of the junction unmatched. Germline assignment: CDR1 SEHNR and CDR2 FQNEAQ (reference sequence). The CDR3 DNA follows: TGTGCCAGCAGCTGGACTAGCGGGAGGGCCCCGCCAGATACGCAGTATTTT. Its translation is CASSWTSGRAPPDTQYF.

J is TRBJ2-5 and V is TRBV28; TRBD1 aligns across 9 bases. Unmatched junction bases numbered 6, after V lost 2 bases and J lost 5 bases. Per germline, CDR1 MDHEN and CDR2 SYDVKM. CDR3 length equals 15 residues. The CDR3 protein is CASSLPSTGGETQYF. CDR3 DNA: TGTGCCAGCAGTTTACCCTCGACAGGGGGGGAGACCCAGTACTTC.